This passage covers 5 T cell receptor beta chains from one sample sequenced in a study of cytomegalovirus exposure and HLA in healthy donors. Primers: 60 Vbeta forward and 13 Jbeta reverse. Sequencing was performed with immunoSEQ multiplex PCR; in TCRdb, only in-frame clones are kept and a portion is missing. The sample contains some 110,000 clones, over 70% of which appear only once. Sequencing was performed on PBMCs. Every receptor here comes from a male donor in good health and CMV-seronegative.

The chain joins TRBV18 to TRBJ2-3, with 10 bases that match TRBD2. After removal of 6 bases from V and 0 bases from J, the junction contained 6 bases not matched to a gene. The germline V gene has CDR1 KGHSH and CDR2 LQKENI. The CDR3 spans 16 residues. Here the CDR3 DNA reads TGTGCCAGCTCGCCTCTTAGCGGGAGGAGCACAGATACGCAGTATTTT. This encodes CASSPLSGRSTDTQYF.

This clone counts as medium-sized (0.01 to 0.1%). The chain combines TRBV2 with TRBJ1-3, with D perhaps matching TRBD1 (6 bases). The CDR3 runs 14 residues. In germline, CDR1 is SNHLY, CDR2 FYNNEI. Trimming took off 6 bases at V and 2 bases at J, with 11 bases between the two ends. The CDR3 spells CASRPQGPGNTIYF. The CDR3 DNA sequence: TGTGCCAGCAGGCCCCAGGGGCCTGGAAACACCATATATTTT. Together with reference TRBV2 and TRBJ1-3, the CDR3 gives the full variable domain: EPEVTQTPSHQVTQMGQEVILRCVPISNHLYFYWYRQILGQKVEFLVSFYNNEISEKSEIFDDQFSVERPDGSNFTLKIRSTKLEDSAMYFCASRPQGPGNTIYFGEGSWLTVV.

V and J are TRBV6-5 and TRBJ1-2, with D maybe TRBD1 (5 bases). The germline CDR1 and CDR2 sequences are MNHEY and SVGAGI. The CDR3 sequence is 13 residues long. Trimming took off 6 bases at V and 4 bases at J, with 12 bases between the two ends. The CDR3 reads CASRKDIGYGYTF. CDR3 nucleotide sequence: TGTGCCAGCAGAAAGGACATCGGCTATGGCTACACCTTC.

The CDR3 reads CASSDRSSGNTIYF. CDR3 DNA sequence: TGTGCCAGCAGTGACAGGTCCTCTGGAAACACCATATATTTT. The gene calls are TRBV2 and TRBJ1-3; D is unclear. This CDR3 region has 14 residues. V shed 3 bases and J shed 0 bases, with 6 bases lying between them. Germline V gives CDR1 SNHLY, CDR2 FYNNEI. Using reference TRBV2 and TRBJ1-3 for the parts outside the CDR3, the full variable domain is EPEVTQTPSHQVTQMGQEVILRCVPISNHLYFYWYRQILGQKVEFLVSFYNNEISEKSEIFDDQFSVERPDGSNFTLKIRSTKLEDSAMYFCASSDRSSGNTIYFGEGSWLTVV.

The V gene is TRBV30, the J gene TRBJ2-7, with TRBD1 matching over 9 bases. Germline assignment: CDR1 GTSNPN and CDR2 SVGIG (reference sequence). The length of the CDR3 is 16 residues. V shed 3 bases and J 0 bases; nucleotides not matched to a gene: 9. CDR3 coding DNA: TGTGCCTGGAGGGTCCCGGGACAGGGTAACTCCTACGAGCAGTACTTC. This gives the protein CAWRVPGQGNSYEQYF.